This entry lists 22 T cell receptor beta chains sequenced from one sample in a study of OX40 agonist ivuxolimab in advanced cancers. Measured with immunoSEQ multiplex PCR; TCRdb has only the in-frame clones, and not every one. This table holds some 90,000 clones, more than 75% found once. Source: CD4+ or CD8+ T cells sorted from blood, taken in a trial of the OX40 agonist ivuxolimab. These receptors all come from an adult with an advanced solid tumor such as melanoma, head and neck, liver or kidney cancer.

The J gene is TRBJ1-4, the V gene TRBV6-1; 9 bases map to TRBD1. J lost 6 bases, V lost 3 bases, and 8 bases had no gene match. Germline CDR1 is MNHNS and CDR2 is SASEGT. The length of the CDR3 is 16 residues. In nucleotides, the CDR3 is TGTGCCAGCAGTGACATGGCGGGACAGGGTCATGAAAAACTGTTTTTT. Translating it yields CASSDMAGQGHEKLFF.

The chain is built from TRBV5-1 and TRBJ1-5; 8 nucleotides agree with TRBD1. After removal of 5 bases from V and 4 bases from J, the junction contained 2 bases not matched to a gene. The CDR3 totals 13 residues. Germline V lookup: CDR1 SGHRS, CDR2 YFSETQ. CDR3 amino acids: CASRGQENQPQHF. CDR3 nucleotide sequence: TGCGCCAGCAGGGGACAGGAGAATCAGCCCCAGCATTTT.

This chain connects TRBV18 to TRBJ1-2; 10 positions agree with TRBD1. The CDR3 length is 13 residues. The V and J ends lost 5 bases and 8 bases, in that order; junction bases with no gene match: 5. Germline-derived CDR1 and CDR2 are KGHSH and LQKENI. CDR3 nucleotides: TGTGCCAGCTCAGCAGACAGGGGGCTGGGCTACACCTTC. Translation: CASSADRGLGYTF.

The chain uses TRBV29-1 and TRBJ2-1, with 13 bases identical to TRBD2. The trim removed 8 bases at V and 6 bases at J, leaving 4 bases unmatched. The CDR3 runs 13 residues. Germline CDR1 is SQVTM and CDR2 is ANQGSEA. The CDR3 region has the DNA TGCAGCTCCCGGACTAGCGGGAGCAATGAGCAGTTCTTC. Translation: CSSRTSGSNEQFF.

V gene TRBV19 combines with J gene TRBJ2-1; the D call may be TRBD1 or TRBD2 (5 bases each). V shed 3 bases and J shed 9 bases, with 12 bases lying between them. The CDR3 covers 13 residues. CDR1 is LNHDA, CDR2 SQIVND, per germline (reference sequence). The chain's CDR3 is CASSMGPLGEQFF. For the CDR3, the DNA is TGTGCCAGTAGTATGGGACCCCTCGGTGAGCAGTTCTTC.

Only a few counts were recorded for this clone. V usage is TRBV12-5 and J usage is TRBJ2-1, with TRBD2 matching 7 bases. CDR1 and CDR2 (germline): LGHNT, FRNRAP. This CDR3 is 14 amino acids long. J was trimmed by 3 bases and V by 6 bases; bases with no gene match: 5. The CDR3 spells CASGGDYSYNEQFF. In nucleotides, the CDR3 is TGTGCTAGTGGCGGGGACTACAGCTACAATGAGCAGTTCTTC.

This chain joins TRBV14 and TRBJ2-7; 10 bases line up with TRBD1. V dropped 3 bases and J dropped 7; count of bases not matched to a gene: 12. Germline CDR1 SGHDN, CDR2 FVKESK. The CDR3 is 16 amino acids. The CDR3 here is CASSQRAGTGAGEQYF. CDR3 coding DNA: TGTGCCAGCAGCCAGCGCGCCGGGACAGGGGCGGGTGAGCAGTACTTC.

V and J are TRBV6-4 and TRBJ2-1; 9 bases are a match to TRBD2. This CDR3 region has 16 residues. The ends lost 2 bases at V and 3 bases at J; junction bases unmatched: 5. Germline lookup yields CDR1 MRHNA and CDR2 SNTAGT. This CDR3 is CASSDVAGDLYNEQFF. DNA for the CDR3: TGTGCCAGCAGTGACGTAGCGGGAGACCTCTACAATGAGCAGTTCTTC.

The table lists this clone with a few counts. The chain joins TRBV4-3 to TRBJ1-5, with TRBD1 as a possible D gene (6 bases). CDR3 length equals 16 residues. In germline, CDR1 is LGHNA, CDR2 YSLEER. The germline V and J ends were trimmed by 3 bases and 0 bases, with 12 bases remaining between them. In DNA, the CDR3 is TGCGCCAGCAGCCAGGACAGTGGCTCTAGCAATCAGCCCCAGCATTTT. Protein sequence: CASSQDSGSSNQPQHF.

This chain links TRBV9 with TRBJ1-3; D is uncertain. The CDR3 spans 16 residues. Germline CDR1 is SGDLS and CDR2 is YYNGEE. V dropped 4 bases and J dropped 0 bases, with 14 bases sitting between them. CDR3 sequence reads: CASSPRDRTSGNTIYF. DNA of the CDR3: TGTGCCAGCAGCCCCCGGGATAGGACCTCTGGAAACACCATATATTTT. The entire variable domain, with the rest obtained from reference TRBV9 and TRBJ1-3, is as follows: DSGVTQTPKHLITATGQRVTLRCSPRSGDLSVYWYQQSLDQGLQFLIQYYNGEERAKGNILERFSAQQFPDLHSELNLSSLELGDSALYFCASSPRDRTSGNTIYFGEGSWLTVV.

The chain combines TRBV6-1 with TRBJ1-3, with 8 bases matching TRBD1. CDR1 is MNHNS and CDR2 is SASEGT in the germline V gene. The J segment lost 4 bases and the V segment lost 5 bases, leaving 7 bases of the junction unmatched. The CDR3 runs to 15 residues. The CDR3, as DNA: TGTGCCAGCAGTCGGACAGGGACAGACGGAAACACCATATATTTT. Translating gives CASSRTGTDGNTIYF.

The chain carries TRBV25-1 and TRBJ1-1, with D uncertain. V was clipped by 1 base and J by 13 bases, with 7 bases between them. Germline CDR1 MGHDK, CDR2 SYGVNS. This CDR3 has 10 amino acids. CDR3 amino acids: CASSELRVFF. The CDR3 bases are TGTGCCAGCAGTGAATTGAGGGTTTTCTTT.

V gene TRBV11-2 combines with J gene TRBJ2-3; D unresolved. Trimming took 0 bases from V and 3 from J, leaving 4 bases between them. The germline V gene encodes CDR1 SGHAT and CDR2 FQNNGV. The CDR3 totals 13 residues. The CDR3 loop reads CASSLDRTDTQYF. CDR3 DNA: TGTGCCAGCAGCTTAGACCGGACAGATACGCAGTATTTT. Based on the CDR3 plus reference TRBV11-2 and TRBJ2-3, the full variable domain is EAGVAQSPRYKIIEKRQSVAFWCNPISGHATLYWYQQILGQGPKLLIQFQNNGVVDDSQLPKDRFSAERLKGVDSTLKIQPAKLEDSAVYLCASSLDRTDTQYFGPGTRLTVL.

This chain joins TRBV7-2 and TRBJ1-1; no reliable D call. The CDR3 is 14 amino acids. Germline CDR1 and CDR2: SGHTA and FQGNSA. The V end lost 5 bases, the J end lost 4 bases, and 14 bases lay between the germline ends. The CDR3 here is CASSPDRVFTEAFF. Written as DNA, the CDR3 is TGTGCCAGCAGCCCAGACCGAGTGTTCACTGAAGCTTTCTTT.

Remarks on this clone: This CDR3 is also generated by other DNA sequences in the sample. The V gene is TRBV19, the J gene TRBJ2-2; D not certain. Trimming cost V 3 bases and J 4 bases, with 6 bases left between them. The V gene's germline CDR1 is LNHDA and CDR2 SQIVND (reference sequence). CDR3 length equals 13 residues. The CDR3 spells CASSIPGTGELFF. The CDR3 DNA follows: TGTGCCAGTAGTATTCCGGGCACCGGGGAGCTGTTTTTT.

The chain combines TRBV15 with TRBJ2-4; maybe TRBD1 (5 bases). The V gene's germline CDR1 is LNHNV and CDR2 YYDKDF (reference sequence). The V end was cut by 3 bases, the J end by 5 bases, with 11 bases between. The CDR3 extends over 14 amino acids. The CDR3 sequence: CATSRQQVENIQYF. The CDR3 nucleotides are TGTGCCACCAGCAGGCAACAGGTTGAAAACATTCAGTACTTC. Full variable domain (remainder filled in from reference TRBV15 and TRBJ2-4): DAMVIQNPRYQVTQFGKPVTLSCSQTLNHNVMYWYQQKSSQAPKLLFHYYDKDFNNEADTPDNFQSRRPNTSFCFLDIRSPGLGDTAMYLCATSRQQVENIQYFGAGTRLSVL.

The chain carries TRBV5-4 and TRBJ2-2, with TRBD2 as a possible D gene (6 bases). The germline CDR1 and CDR2 sequences are SGHNT and YYREEE (reference sequence). V shed 0 bases and J shed 5 bases, with 11 bases lying between them. CDR3 size: 15 residues. CDR3: CASSLAGSRTGELFF. The CDR3 nucleotides read TGTGCCAGCAGCTTGGCCGGGAGTCGAACCGGGGAGCTGTTTTTT.

V is TRBV10-1 and J is TRBJ2-4; D gene uncertain. This CDR3 contains 15 residues. The germline V and J ends were trimmed by 2 bases and 8 bases, with 16 bases remaining between them. Looked up from germline, CDR1 is WNHNN and CDR2 is SYGVQD (reference sequence). The CDR3 DNA reads as TGCGCCAGCAGTGAGGGATTTGGGTCGTTCGACATTCAGTACTTC. Its translation is CASSEGFGSFDIQYF.

This clone was seen just once. The chain links TRBV14 to TRBJ2-3; TRBD2 matches 7 bases. The CDR3 has 14 amino acids. Germline V lookup: CDR1 SGHDN, CDR2 FVKESK. The trim removed 4 bases at V and 5 bases at J, leaving 6 bases unmatched. The CDR3 loop reads CASSPRLAGDTQYF. CDR3 DNA: TGTGCCAGCAGCCCAAGACTAGCAGGAGATACGCAGTATTTT.

This clone was seen only a few times. Other DNA sequences of this sample code for an identical CDR3. The chain joins TRBV6-1 to TRBJ1-5, with D uncertain. CDR1 and CDR2 from the germline V gene are MNHNS and SASEGT. The CDR3 has 13 amino acids. The V gene lost 2 bases and the J gene lost 6 bases, with 8 bases spanning the gap. CDR3 in DNA: TGTGCCAGCAGTGAACAATCTCTTCAGCCCCAGCATTTT. It translates to CASSEQSLQPQHF.

This rearrangement joins TRBV9 to TRBJ1-3, with a possible D match to TRBD1 (6 bases). CDR3 length: 16 residues. Trimming took off 6 bases at V and 4 bases at J, with 20 bases between the two ends. CDR1 SGDLS and CDR2 YYNGEE come from the germline V gene. Written as DNA, the CDR3 is TGTGCCAGCACCCTATCGGGGGGGCGAGTAGGAAACACCATATATTTT. Translating gives CASTLSGGRVGNTIYF.

The chain links TRBV7-9 to TRBJ2-7, with 8 bases fitting TRBD2. Germline loops: CDR1 SEHNR, CDR2 FQNEAQ (reference sequence). V trimming: 5 bases; J trimming: 5 bases; junction bases outside the gene matches: 8. The CDR3 covers 14 residues. CDR3 sequence: CASSPTLAEDEQYF. The CDR3 DNA follows: TGTGCCAGCAGCCCCACACTAGCGGAGGACGAGCAGTACTTC. Full variable domain (rest looked up from reference TRBV7-9 and TRBJ2-7): DTGVSQNPRHKITKRGQNVTFRCDPISEHNRLYWYRQTLGQGPEFLTYFQNEAQLEKSRLLSDRFSAERPKGSFSTLEIQRTEQGDSAMYLCASSPTLAEDEQYFGPGTRLTVT.